Listed here are 10 T cell receptor beta chains from one sample, sequenced in a study of control samples from healthy donors and cancer patients. The assay was immunoSEQ multiplex PCR, and TCRdb's table has in-frame clones only and misses some. The repertoire holds 150,000 or so clones, with about 93% as singletons. Sequencing was carried out using blood. These receptors came from a man between 50 and 59 years old in good health.

This sequence joins TRBV3-1 (or the pseudogene TRBV3-2) and TRBJ2-1; 9 bases line up with TRBD1. Germline V gene data show CDR1 as LGHDT and CDR2 as YNNKEL (reference sequence). V shed 1 base and J 7 bases; nucleotides not matched to a gene: 11. The CDR3 extends over 17 amino acids. CDR3 amino acids: CASSQGLYRGQGNEQFF. Written as DNA, the CDR3 is TGTGCCAGCAGCCAAGGTTTGTACAGGGGGCAAGGAAATGAGCAGTTCTTC.

The rearrangement joins TRBV3-1 (or the pseudogene TRBV3-2) to TRBJ2-2; 7 bases agree with TRBD1. The CDR3 totals 15 residues. Germline CDR1 and CDR2: LGHDT and YNNKEL (reference sequence). Trimming removed 7 bases from V and 2 bases from J; junction bases left unmatched: 7. CDR3 in DNA: TGTGCCAGCAACATGGGACAGATCAACACCGGGGAGCTGTTTTTT. This encodes CASNMGQINTGELFF.

In its sample, this clone was seen once. The chain combines TRBV28 with TRBJ2-7, with D perhaps TRBD1 or TRBD2 (5 bases each). V was trimmed by 5 bases and J by 5 bases, leaving 13 bases between them. This CDR3 is built from 13 residues. Germline lookup yields CDR1 MDHEN and CDR2 SYDVKM. CDR3 sequence: CASSDGGRDEQYF. The CDR3 nucleotides are TGTGCCAGCAGTGATGGGGGAAGGGACGAGCAGTACTTC.

The chain recombines TRBV2 with TRBJ1-1, with TRBD1 matching 9 bases. Germline V gene data show CDR1 as SNHLY and CDR2 as FYNNEI. The CDR3 is made up of 13 amino acids. Trimming cost V 6 bases and J 2 bases; bases outside gene matches: 1. The CDR3 coding sequence is TGTGCCAGCAGGGGACAGGGTAACACTGAAGCTTTCTTT. Amino acids: CASRGQGNTEAFF.

The chain is built from TRBV28 and TRBJ1-2, with TRBD1 matching over 8 bases. J gave up 2 bases and V 5 bases, and 4 bases lay outside the gene matches. The CDR3 is made up of 14 amino acids. CDR1 MDHEN and CDR2 SYDVKM come from the germline V gene. The CDR3 loop is CASSAYRGNYGYTF. For the CDR3, the DNA is TGTGCCAGCAGTGCTTACAGGGGGAACTATGGCTACACCTTC.

The genes are TRBV7-3 and TRBJ2-7; perhaps D is TRBD1 or TRBD2 (5 bases each). Germline CDR1 is SGHTA and CDR2 is FQGTGA. Trimming took off 2 bases at V and 7 bases at J, with 12 bases between the two ends. CDR3 length equals 13 residues. The CDR3 bases are TGTGCCAGCAGCTTACAGGGTCGAGGGGAGCAGTACTTC. Encoded protein: CASSLQGRGEQYF.

This chain links TRBV29-1 with TRBJ2-3, with D tentatively TRBD1 (6 bases). Looked up from germline, CDR1 is SQVTM and CDR2 is ANQGSEA. This CDR3 contains 15 residues. The V end was cut by 6 bases, the J end by 0 bases, with 16 bases between. CDR3: CSVDLDSASTDTQYF. The CDR3 bases are TGCAGCGTAGACCTGGACAGTGCTAGCACAGATACGCAGTATTTT.

This clone appeared a single time. CDR3 nucleotides: TGTGCCAGCAGTGAAGAGGCAGCAGCCAAAAACATTCAGTACTTC. This codes for CASSEEAAAKNIQYF. The rearrangement links TRBV2 to TRBJ2-4, with D unclear. Per the germline V gene, CDR1 is SNHLY and CDR2 is FYNNEI. This CDR3 has 15 amino acids. The V and J ends lost 1 base and 0 bases respectively, with 7 bases between them. The full variable domain, its missing parts supplied by reference TRBV2 and TRBJ2-4, is EPEVTQTPSHQVTQMGQEVILRCVPISNHLYFYWYRQILGQKVEFLVSFYNNEISEKSEIFDDQFSVERPDGSNFTLKIRSTKLEDSAMYFCASSEEAAAKNIQYFGAGTRLSVL.

The V gene is TRBV28, the J gene TRBJ2-1; D call uncertain. Deletions cut 5 bases from V and 0 bases from J, with 14 bases between. This CDR3 region has 16 residues. Germline V gene sequence: CDR1 MDHEN, CDR2 SYDVKM. Here the CDR3 reads CASSGSQKSSYNEQFF. DNA of the CDR3: TGTGCCAGCAGTGGTAGCCAAAAGAGCTCCTACAATGAGCAGTTCTTC.

The chain links TRBV5-1 to TRBJ2-5; possible D gene TRBD1, 5 bases. The V gene lost 5 bases and the J gene lost 5 bases, with 13 bases spanning the gap. The CDR3 sequence is 13 residues long. Germline CDR1 and CDR2: SGHRS and YFSETQ. CDR3 region: CASRTVGRETQYF. CDR3 nucleotides: TGCGCCAGCAGGACGGTGGGGCGGGAGACCCAGTACTTC. The variable domain in full, completed from reference TRBV5-1 and TRBJ2-5, reads KAGVTQTPRYLIKTRGQQVTLSCSPISGHRSVSWYQQTPGQGLQFLFEYFSETQRNKGNFPGRFSGRQFSNSRSEMNVSTLELGDSALYLCASRTVGRETQYFGPGTRLLVL.